A selection of T cell receptor beta chains follows, all from one sample in a study of early T cells in non-severe SARS-CoV-2 infection. TCRdb reprocessed the 5' RACE reads with MiXCR, giving one entry per CDR3 protein. The table records about 64,000 distinct CDR3 sequences, about 10% of them present only once. This specimen was whole blood, taken at baseline. The receptor source for this set is an adult who was a healthcare worker with PCR-confirmed SARS-CoV-2 infection or an uninfected control (not recorded which). Both conserved end residues are part of each CDR3. A D gene is named only where the DNA matches it firmly. Clone size is not always given. Where it is, it says once, few, many or a class for expanded clones.

>NA|TRBV12-3/TRBV12-4|NA|TRBJ2-7
TGTGCCAGCAGTTTGTTCCAGGGGCAGAACTACGAGCAGTACTTC
CASSLFQGQNYEQYF
>few|TRBV7-6|TRBD2|TRBJ2-5
TGTGCCAGCAGCACGCCGACTAGCGGGGGGGCCGGGGAGACCCAGTACTTC
CASSTPTSGGAGETQYF
>many|TRBV25-1|NA|TRBJ2-1
TGTGCCTCAAGCAGGCTGGTCTACAATGAGCAGTTCTTC
CASSRLVYNEQFF
>NA|TRBV7-6|NA|TRBJ2-2
TGTGCCAGCAGCTTAGCGCCGGGACGTAACACCGGGGAGCTGTTTTTT
CASSLAPGRNTGELFF
>NA|TRBV14|NA|TRBJ1-4
TGTGCCAGCAGCCCCCTAGCTGCTGGTAAACTGTTTTTT
CASSPLAAGKLFF
>few|TRBV7-9|NA|TRBJ2-2
TGTGCCAGCAGCTTCGGGGGGAACACCGGGGAGCTGTTTTTT
CASSFGGNTGELFF
>NA|TRBV6-5|NA|TRBJ2-4
TGTGCCAGCATGGGTACTTGGGCCAAAAACATTCAGTACTTC
CASMGTWAKNIQYF
>few|TRBV5-1|NA|TRBJ1-1
TGCGCCAGCAGCTTTGGAGGGACGAGCCCCGAAGCTTTCTTT
CASSFGGTSPEAFF
>many|TRBV11-2|NA|TRBJ2-7
TGTGCCAGCAGCTTAGATCAGATGGGTCCTTACGAGCAGTACTTC
CASSLDQMGPYEQYF
>NA|TRBV20-1|TRBD1|TRBJ1-2
TGCAGTGCTGGGACAGACACTTTTGGCTACACCTTC
CSAGTDTFGYTF
>few|TRBV20-1|NA|TRBJ2-5
TGCAGTGCTAGAGAAGGAGGAGTCGAGACCCAGTACTTC
CSAREGGVETQYF
>few|TRBV7-3|TRBD2|TRBJ2-3
TGTGCCAGCAGCCCCCACCCGGGGGGGCGGATAGATACGCAGTATTTT
CASSPHPGGRIDTQYF
>NA|TRBV11-2|NA|TRBJ1-2
TGTGCCAGCAGCTTAACTACGGGGATTGACTATGGCTACACCTTC
CASSLTTGIDYGYTF
>NA|TRBV12-3/TRBV12-4|TRBD2|TRBJ2-5
TGTGCCAGCAGTCCCGGACTAGCGGGGGGGCGATTGGGAGAGACCCAGTACTTC
CASSPGLAGGRLGETQYF
>few|TRBV9|TRBD2|TRBJ2-1
TGTGCCAGCAGCGGTAGACTAGCGGTGTCTCTGAATGAGCAGTTCTTC
CASSGRLAVSLNEQFF
>NA|TRBV10-3|NA|TRBJ1-6
TGTGCCATCAGTGAGGGAAAGGGTTATAATTCACCCCTCCACTTT
CAISEGKGYNSPLHF
>many|TRBV6-6|TRBD1|TRBJ2-7
TGTGCCAGCAGCGGAAGGGACAGTGCCTCCTACGAGCAGTACTTC
CASSGRDSASYEQYF
>few|TRBV6-6|TRBD1|TRBJ1-5
TGTGCCAGCAGCCTGACAGGGACCAATCAGCCCCAGCATTTT
CASSLTGTNQPQHF
>NA|TRBV4-2|NA|TRBJ1-6
TGTGCCAGCAGGCAGGGCCCGATGGACTCACCCCTCCACTTT
CASRQGPMDSPLHF
>NA|TRBV14|NA|TRBJ2-1
TGTGCCAGCAGTCGGACATTCAGCTCCTACAATGAGCAGTTCTTC
CASSRTFSSYNEQFF
>many|TRBV6-1|NA|TRBJ2-5
TGTGCCAGCGGAGCCATCCAAGAGACCCAGTACTTC
CASGAIQETQYF
>NA|TRBV7-2|NA|TRBJ2-7
TGTGCCAGCAGCTTAGAGGCAGGCCTCCTGTACTTC
CASSLEAGLLYF
>few|TRBV20-1|TRBD2|TRBJ2-1
TGCAGTGCTAGCGGGGGGGCCTTCAATGAGCAGTTCTTC
CSASGGAFNEQFF
>NA|TRBV18|TRBD1|TRBJ1-2
TGTGCCAGCTCGTCCGGACAGGGGGAAGATGGCTACACCTTC
CASSSGQGEDGYTF
>few|TRBV4-3|NA|TRBJ1-1
TGCGCCAGCAGCCAAGAGTTCGACAGAAAGGAAGCTTTCTTT
CASSQEFDRKEAFF
>few|TRBV7-2|NA|TRBJ2-3
TGTGCCAGCAGCCCCCGAACTAGGACCCCAAGTACGCAGTATTTT
CASSPRTRTPSTQYF
>few|TRBV10-1|TRBD1|TRBJ1-3
TGCGCCAGCAGTGAGGATACCGGGACAGGGCACTCTGGAAACACCATATATTTT
CASSEDTGTGHSGNTIYF
>NA|TRBV20-1|TRBD1|TRBJ2-7
TGCAGTGCTAGAGGACAGGGGGCATACGAGCAGTACTTC
CSARGQGAYEQYF
>few|TRBV6-5|NA|TRBJ1-2
TGTGCCAGCAGTTACGGTGGCCGGGGTTATGGCTACACCTTC
CASSYGGRGYGYTF
>many|TRBV27|TRBD1|TRBJ2-1
TGTGCCAGCAGAATGGACAGGGGCCCCTACAATGAGCAGTTCTTC
CASRMDRGPYNEQFF
>few|TRBV18|TRBD1|TRBJ2-3
TGTGCCAGCTCACCACCCCGGAGGACAGGGACAGATACGCAGTATTTT
CASSPPRRTGTDTQYF
>NA|TRBV5-4|NA|TRBJ1-1
TGTGCCAGCAGCTGGGGGAGTAGGAACACTGAAGCTTTCTTT
CASSWGSRNTEAFF